These 2 T cell receptor beta chains share one sample of origin, sequenced in a study of OX40 agonist ivuxolimab in advanced cancers. Libraries were prepared by immunoSEQ multiplex PCR; TCRdb keeps only in-frame clonotypes and omits some of them. The table records approximately 92,000 clones, roughly four fifths of them present only once. The sample was CD4+ or CD8+ T cells sorted from blood, taken in a trial of the OX40 agonist ivuxolimab. Receptors were obtained from an adult with an advanced solid tumor such as melanoma, head and neck, liver or kidney cancer.

This clone appeared a few times. V usage is TRBV5-1 and J usage is TRBJ2-2; D is uncertain. Germline assignment: CDR1 SGHRS and CDR2 YFSETQ. The CDR3 loop spans 14 amino acids. V was pared by 1 base and J by 4 bases, with 8 bases between. CDR3 bases: TGCGCCAGCAGCTTGCTGGATGGCACCGGGGAGCTGTTTTTT. It yields the protein CASSLLDGTGELFF.

This chain links TRBV6-6 with TRBJ2-1; 7 positions match TRBD1. Germline values: CDR1 MNHNY, CDR2 SVGAGI (reference sequence). V was pared by 4 bases and J by 9 bases, with 6 bases of the junction left unmatched. The CDR3 has 13 amino acids. CDR3 DNA: TGTGCCAGCAGTTTAGGGGGCTGGGGTGAGCAGTTCTTC. Its protein is CASSLGGWGEQFF.